Described below is a single T cell receptor beta chain sequence and its context. What it recognizes is unknown. The CDR3 length is 14 residues. Germline values: CDR1 MDHEN, CDR2 SYDVKM. The junction had 11 bases not matched to a gene; V was cut back by 6 bases and J by 9 bases. Data came from immunoSEQ multiplex PCR; TCRdb stores just in-frame clones and leaves some out. There are around 80,000 clones in the sample; around 86% occur only once, and about 0.57% lies in the top ten. The source of the sample is a study of OX40 agonist ivuxolimab in advanced cancers. Study-wide context: Age averaged 60 years (range roughly 20 to 90), and 80% to 90% were male. The study reported partial responses in three patients: one hepatocellular carcinoma, two cutaneous melanoma. Study-wide results and caveats: The work left the antigen specificity of expanded peripheral T cells undetermined.

The clonotype comes from an adult with an advanced solid tumor such as melanoma, head and neck, liver or kidney cancer. This chain joins TRBV28 and TRBJ2-1; 7 bases align to TRBD1. Sequences were derived from CD4+ or CD8+ T cells sorted from blood, sampled in a trial of the OX40 agonist ivuxolimab. The CDR3: CASSHRDSRIEQFF. The CDR3 DNA is TGTGCCAGCAGCCACCGGGACAGCAGGATTGAGCAGTTCTTC.